This T cell receptor beta chain originates from a study of cytomegalovirus exposure and HLA in healthy donors. Study-level points and caveats: It was likely that a cluster of highly shared sequence variants was a sequencing artifact. Presence/absence analyses took donor sequencing depth as roughly uniform. In vitro testing confirmed a few CMV-associated chains as specific for CMV antigens.

The CDR3 consists of 11 residues. The germline V gene has CDR1 SQVTM and CDR2 ANQGSEA. Trimming stripped 6 bases from V and 7 bases from J, with 10 bases between. On this clone itself: Its antigen is not identified.

The PCR contained 60 Vbeta and 13 Jbeta primers. The repertoire was sequenced with immunoSEQ multiplex PCR; TCRdb's copy has only in-frame clones and lacks some. The top ten hold 13% to 15% of the sample, which has fewer than 200,000 clones, about four fifths seen once. The sequence was collected from a woman in her 30s in good health and CMV-seropositive. Sequencing input: PBMCs. This chain uses TRBV29-1 with TRBJ2-1, with D perhaps matching TRBD1 (6 bases). The chain's CDR3 is CSVRRGNEQFF. As DNA, the CDR3 is TGCAGCGTCCGCAGGGGAAATGAGCAGTTCTTC.